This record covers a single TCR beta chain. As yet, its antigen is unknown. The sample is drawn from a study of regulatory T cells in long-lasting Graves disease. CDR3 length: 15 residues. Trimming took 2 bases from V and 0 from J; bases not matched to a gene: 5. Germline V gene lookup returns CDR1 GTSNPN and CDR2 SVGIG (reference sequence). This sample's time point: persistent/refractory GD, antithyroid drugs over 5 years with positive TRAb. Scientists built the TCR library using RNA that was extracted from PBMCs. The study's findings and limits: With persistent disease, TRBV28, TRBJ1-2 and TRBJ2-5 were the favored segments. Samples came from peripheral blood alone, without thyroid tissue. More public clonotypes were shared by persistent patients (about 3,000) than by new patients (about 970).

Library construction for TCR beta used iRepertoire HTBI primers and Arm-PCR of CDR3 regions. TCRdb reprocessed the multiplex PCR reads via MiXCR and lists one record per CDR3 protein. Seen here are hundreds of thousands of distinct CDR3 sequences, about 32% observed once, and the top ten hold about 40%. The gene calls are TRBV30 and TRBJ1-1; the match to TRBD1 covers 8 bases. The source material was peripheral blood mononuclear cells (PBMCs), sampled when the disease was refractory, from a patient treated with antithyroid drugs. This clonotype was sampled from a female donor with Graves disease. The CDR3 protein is CAWSRTGHVNTEAFF. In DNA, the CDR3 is TGTGCCTGGAGTAGGACAGGGCATGTGAACACTGAAGCTTTCTTT.